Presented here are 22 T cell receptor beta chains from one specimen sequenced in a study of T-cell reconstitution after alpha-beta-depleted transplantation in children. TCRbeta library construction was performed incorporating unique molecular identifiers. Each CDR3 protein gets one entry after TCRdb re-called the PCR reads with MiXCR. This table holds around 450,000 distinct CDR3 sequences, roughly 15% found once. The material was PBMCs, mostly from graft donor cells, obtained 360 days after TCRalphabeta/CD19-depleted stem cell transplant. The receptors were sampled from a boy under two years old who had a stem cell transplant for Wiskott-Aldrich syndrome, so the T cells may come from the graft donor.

CDR3 amino acids: CSGGGEETQYF. The CDR3 DNA reads as TGCAGTGGGGGAGGGGAAGAGACCCAGTACTTC. This chain joins TRBV20-1 and TRBJ2-5; 7 bases are shared with TRBD2. With V trimmed by 7 bases and J by 3 bases, 2 bases remained unmatched. Germline CDR1 is DFQATT and CDR2 is SNEGSKA (reference sequence). The CDR3 loop spans 11 amino acids.

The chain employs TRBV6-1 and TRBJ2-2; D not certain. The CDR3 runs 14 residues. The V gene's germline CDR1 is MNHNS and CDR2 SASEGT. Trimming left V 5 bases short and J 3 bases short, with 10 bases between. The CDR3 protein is CASSSRLYTGELFF. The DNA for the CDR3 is TGTGCCAGCAGTAGCCGTCTGTACACCGGGGAGCTGTTTTTT.

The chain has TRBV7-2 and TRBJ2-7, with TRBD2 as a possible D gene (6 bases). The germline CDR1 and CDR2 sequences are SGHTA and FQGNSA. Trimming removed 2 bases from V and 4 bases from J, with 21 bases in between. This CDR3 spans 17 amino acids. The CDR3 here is CASSLSPHASVEYEQYF. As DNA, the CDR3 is TGTGCCAGCAGCTTAAGTCCCCATGCTAGCGTAGAGTACGAGCAGTACTTC.

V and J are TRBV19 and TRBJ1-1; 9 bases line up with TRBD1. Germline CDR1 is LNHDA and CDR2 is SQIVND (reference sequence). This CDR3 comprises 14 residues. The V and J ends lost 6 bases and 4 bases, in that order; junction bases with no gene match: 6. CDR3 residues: CASREDRGSTEAFF. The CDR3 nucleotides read TGTGCCAGTAGAGAGGACAGGGGATCCACTGAAGCTTTCTTT.

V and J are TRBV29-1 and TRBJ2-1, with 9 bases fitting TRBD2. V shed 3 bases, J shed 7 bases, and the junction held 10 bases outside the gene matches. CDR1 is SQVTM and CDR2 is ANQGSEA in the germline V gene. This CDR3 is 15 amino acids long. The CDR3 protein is CSVEVGLARWNEQFF. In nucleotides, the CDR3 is TGCAGCGTTGAGGTGGGACTAGCAAGGTGGAATGAGCAGTTCTTC.

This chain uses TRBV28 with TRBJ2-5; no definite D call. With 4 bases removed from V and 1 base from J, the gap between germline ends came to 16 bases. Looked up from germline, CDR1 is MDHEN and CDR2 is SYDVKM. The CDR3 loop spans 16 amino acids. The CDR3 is CASSSTRPGPQETQYF. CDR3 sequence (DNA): TGTGCCAGCAGTTCCACCCGACCGGGCCCCCAAGAGACCCAGTACTTC.

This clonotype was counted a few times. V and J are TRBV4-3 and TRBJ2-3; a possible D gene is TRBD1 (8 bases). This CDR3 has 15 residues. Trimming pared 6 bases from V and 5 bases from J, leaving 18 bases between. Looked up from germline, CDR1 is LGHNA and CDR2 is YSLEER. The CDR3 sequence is CASSLDRAGEDTQYF. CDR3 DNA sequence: TGCGCCAGCAGTCTGGACAGGGCGGGGGAAGATACGCAGTATTTT.

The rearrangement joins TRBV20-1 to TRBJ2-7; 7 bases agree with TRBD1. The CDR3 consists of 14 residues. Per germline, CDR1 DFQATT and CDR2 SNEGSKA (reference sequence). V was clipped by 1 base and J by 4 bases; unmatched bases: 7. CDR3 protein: CSARGLLGQYEQYF. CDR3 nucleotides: TGCAGTGCTAGAGGACTACTGGGACAGTACGAGCAGTACTTC.

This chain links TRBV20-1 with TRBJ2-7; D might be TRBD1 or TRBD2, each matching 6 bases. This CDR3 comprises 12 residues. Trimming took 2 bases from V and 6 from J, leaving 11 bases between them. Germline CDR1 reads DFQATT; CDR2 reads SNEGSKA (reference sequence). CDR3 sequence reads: CSARRGPFEQYF. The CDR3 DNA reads TGCAGTGCTAGACGGGGGCCGTTCGAGCAGTACTTC.

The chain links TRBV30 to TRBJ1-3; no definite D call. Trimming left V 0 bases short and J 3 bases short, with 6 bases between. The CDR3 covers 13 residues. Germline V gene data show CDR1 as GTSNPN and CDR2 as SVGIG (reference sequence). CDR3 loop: CAWSVGLGNTIYF. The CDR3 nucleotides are TGTGCCTGGAGTGTAGGCCTTGGAAACACCATATATTTT.

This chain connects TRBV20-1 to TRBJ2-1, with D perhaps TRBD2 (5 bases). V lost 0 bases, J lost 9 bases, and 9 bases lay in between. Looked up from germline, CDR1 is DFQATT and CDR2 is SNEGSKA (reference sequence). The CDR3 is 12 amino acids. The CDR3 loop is CSARDLGIEQFF. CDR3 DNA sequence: TGCAGTGCTAGAGATCTCGGGATTGAGCAGTTCTTC.

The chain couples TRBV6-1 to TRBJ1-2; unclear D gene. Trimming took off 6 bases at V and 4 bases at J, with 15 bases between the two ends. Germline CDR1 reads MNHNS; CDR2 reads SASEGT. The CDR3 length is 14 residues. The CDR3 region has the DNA TGTGCCAGCAGGGGAACAGAAACTGGCTATGGCTACACCTTC. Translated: CASRGTETGYGYTF.

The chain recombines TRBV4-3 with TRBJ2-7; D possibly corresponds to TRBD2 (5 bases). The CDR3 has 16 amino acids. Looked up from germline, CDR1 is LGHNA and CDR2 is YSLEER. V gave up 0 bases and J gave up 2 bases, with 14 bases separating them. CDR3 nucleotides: TGCGCCAGCAGCCAAGATCTTCGAGGGCTTCCCTACGAGCAGTACTTC. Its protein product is CASSQDLRGLPYEQYF.

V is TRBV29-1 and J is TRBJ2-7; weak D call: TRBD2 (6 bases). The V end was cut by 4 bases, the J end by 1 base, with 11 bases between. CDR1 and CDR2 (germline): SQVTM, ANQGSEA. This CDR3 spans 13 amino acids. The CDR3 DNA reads TGCAGCGTTGTCCGCGGGAATTCCTACGAGCAGTACTTC. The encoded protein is CSVVRGNSYEQYF.

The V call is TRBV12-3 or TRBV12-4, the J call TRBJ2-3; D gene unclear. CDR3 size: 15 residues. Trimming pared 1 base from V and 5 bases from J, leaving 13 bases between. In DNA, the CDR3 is TGTGCCAGCAGTTTAGGTGTTGGTTGGGGAGATACGCAGTATTTT. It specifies CASSLGVGWGDTQYF.

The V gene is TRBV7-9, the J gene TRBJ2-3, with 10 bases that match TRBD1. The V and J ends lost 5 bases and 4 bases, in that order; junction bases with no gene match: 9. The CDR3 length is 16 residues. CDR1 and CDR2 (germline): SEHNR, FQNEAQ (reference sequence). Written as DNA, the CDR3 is TGTGCCAGCAGCCGCGGGACAGGGGCGATGGCAGATACGCAGTATTTT. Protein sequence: CASSRGTGAMADTQYF.

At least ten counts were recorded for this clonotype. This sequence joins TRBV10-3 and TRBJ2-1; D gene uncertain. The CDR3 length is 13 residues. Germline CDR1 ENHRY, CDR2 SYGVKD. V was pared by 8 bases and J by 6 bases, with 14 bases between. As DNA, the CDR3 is TGTGCCATCTCGGCAGCCCTCGGCAATGAGCAGTTCTTC. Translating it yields CAISAALGNEQFF.

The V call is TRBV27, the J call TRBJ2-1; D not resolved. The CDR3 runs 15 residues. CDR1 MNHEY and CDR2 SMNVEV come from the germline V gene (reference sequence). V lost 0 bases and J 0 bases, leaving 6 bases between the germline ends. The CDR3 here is CASSLSSDSYNEQFF. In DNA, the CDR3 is TGTGCCAGCAGTTTATCAAGCGACTCCTACAATGAGCAGTTCTTC.

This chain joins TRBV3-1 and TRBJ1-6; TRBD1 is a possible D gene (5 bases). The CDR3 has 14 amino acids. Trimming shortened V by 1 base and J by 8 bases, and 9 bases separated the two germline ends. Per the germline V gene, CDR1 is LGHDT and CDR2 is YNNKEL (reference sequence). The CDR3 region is CASSQGQSYSPLHF. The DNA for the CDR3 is TGTGCCAGCAGCCAAGGACAGTCCTATTCACCCCTCCACTTT.

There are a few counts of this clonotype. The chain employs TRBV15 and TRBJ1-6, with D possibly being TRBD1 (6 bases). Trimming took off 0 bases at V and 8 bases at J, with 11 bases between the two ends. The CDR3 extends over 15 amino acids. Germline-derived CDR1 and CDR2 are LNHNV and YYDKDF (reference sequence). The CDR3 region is CATSREPGQHSPLHF. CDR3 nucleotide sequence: TGTGCCACCAGCAGAGAACCGGGACAACATTCACCCCTCCACTTT. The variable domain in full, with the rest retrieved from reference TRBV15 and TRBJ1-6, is DAMVIQNPRYQVTQFGKPVTLSCSQTLNHNVMYWYQQKSSQAPKLLFHYYDKDFNNEADTPDNFQSRRPNTSFCFLDIRSPGLGDTAMYLCATSREPGQHSPLHFGNGTRLTVT.

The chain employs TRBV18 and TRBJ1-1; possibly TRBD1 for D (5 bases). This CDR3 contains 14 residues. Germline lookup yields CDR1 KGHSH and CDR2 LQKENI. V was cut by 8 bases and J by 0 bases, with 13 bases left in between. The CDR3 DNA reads TGTGCCAGCGGCTACAGGTCCATGAACACTGAAGCTTTCTTT. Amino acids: CASGYRSMNTEAFF.

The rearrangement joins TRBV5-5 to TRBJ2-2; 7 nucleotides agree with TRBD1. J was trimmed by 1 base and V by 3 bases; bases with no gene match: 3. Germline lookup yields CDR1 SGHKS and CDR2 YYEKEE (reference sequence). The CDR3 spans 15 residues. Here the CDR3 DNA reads TGTGCCAGCAGCTCCGACAGGGAGAACACCGGGGAGCTGTTTTTT. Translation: CASSSDRENTGELFF.